This is a list of T cell receptor beta chains from one sample in a study of blood T cell repertoires in COVID-19. Libraries were prepared by immunoSEQ multiplex PCR; TCRdb keeps only in-frame clonotypes and omits some of them. This table has roughly 17,000 clones, roughly 81% appearing once. The specimen sequenced was peripheral blood. Receptors were obtained from a man aged 60 to 75 with acute or convalescent COVID-19. CDR3s leave out the opening cysteine and the closing phenylalanine or tryptophan. Size values are once, few and many counts, or a class for expanded clones, and some rows have none.

TRBV7-2	.	TRBJ2-1	ASSLEGRGGIDEQF
TRBV14	.	TRBJ1-1	ASSLMTGNTEAF
TRBV19	.	TRBJ2-3	ASKLQEGQNTQY
TRBV5-6	.	TRBJ2-7	ASSSTGSGGPNEQY
TRBV5-4	.	TRBJ2-1	ASSLGDRVNEQF
TRBV5-1	.	TRBJ1-1	ASSLLMTGTEAF
TRBV30	.	TRBJ1-3	ACLVRGGIGNTIY
TRBV5-1	.	TRBJ1-4	ASSLGEGEKLF
TRBV5-1	.	TRBJ2-2	ASNEQGNTGELF
TRBV2	.	TRBJ1-6	ASSEDTGKGSPLH
TRBV18	.	TRBJ1-4	ASSPLQGNEKLF
TRBV29-1	.	TRBJ1-1	SFCRTGGATEAF
TRBV7-2	.	TRBJ2-5	ASSLFPRGRETQY
TRBV7-9	.	TRBJ1-2	ASSAQGAVGNGYT
TRBV5-4	.	TRBJ2-5	ASSLGQTAQETQY
TRBV9	few	TRBJ2-5	ASSVRGEETQY
TRBV13	.	TRBJ1-4	ASKWQGQLNEKLF
TRBV2	.	TRBJ1-2	ASSEGTGYVGGYT